These T cell receptor beta chains were read from a single sample in a study of CXCR3-negative and CXCR3-positive naive CD8 T cells. After re-calling the 5' RACE reads, TCRdb lists one entry per CDR3 protein, DNA absent. This sample's table has about 89,000 distinct CDR3 sequences. Sequencing was performed on naive CXCR3+ CD8+ T cells from blood. The receptors stem from a human donor in good health. Some clones in this sample may be carry-over from other donors' samples. Each CDR3 is given with its conserved first and last residue. Fields, in order: V gene, J gene, CDR3 protein.

v_call: TRBV23-1; j_call: TRBJ2-1; cdr3_aa: CASIGRGPSREQFF
v_call: TRBV28; j_call: TRBJ2-1; cdr3_aa: CASSLLGQGVEQFF
v_call: TRBV6-5; j_call: TRBJ2-7; cdr3_aa: CASSFSSSYEQYF
v_call: TRBV5-6; j_call: TRBJ2-2; cdr3_aa: CASSLGSFAGELFF
v_call: TRBV6-2/TRBV6-3; j_call: TRBJ2-3; cdr3_aa: CASSYEASGGFRTDTQYF
v_call: TRBV28; j_call: TRBJ2-7; cdr3_aa: CASSFRFEQYF
v_call: TRBV10-3; j_call: TRBJ2-7; cdr3_aa: CAISVGGESYEQYF
v_call: TRBV13; j_call: TRBJ2-7; cdr3_aa: CASSSPSGVYEQYF
v_call: TRBV28; j_call: TRBJ2-7; cdr3_aa: CASSRRSYEQYF
v_call: TRBV9; j_call: TRBJ2-7; cdr3_aa: CASSVGSSISYEQYF
v_call: TRBV21-1; j_call: TRBJ2-1; cdr3_aa: CASSDGRGHEQFF
v_call: TRBV13; j_call: TRBJ2-7; cdr3_aa: CASSLGLGQAAEQSF
v_call: TRBV21-1; j_call: TRBJ1-5; cdr3_aa: CASSKVYGTGASPPNQPQHF
v_call: TRBV10-3; j_call: TRBJ2-2; cdr3_aa: CAILKNTGELFF
v_call: TRBV7-6; j_call: TRBJ2-5; cdr3_aa: CASSLLGETQYF
v_call: TRBV29-1; j_call: TRBJ2-3; cdr3_aa: CSVEGVDTQYF
v_call: TRBV30; j_call: TRBJ2-7; cdr3_aa: CAWRRDRGLSSYEQYF
v_call: TRBV12-3/TRBV12-4; j_call: TRBJ2-5; cdr3_aa: CASVGALRETQYF
v_call: TRBV12-3/TRBV12-4; j_call: TRBJ2-3; cdr3_aa: CATTPGLAGSFDTDTQYF
v_call: TRBV12-3/TRBV12-4; j_call: TRBJ2-4; cdr3_aa: CASSIAGDSNIQYF
v_call: TRBV11-2; j_call: TRBJ2-3; cdr3_aa: CASSLEGNPSDTKYF
v_call: TRBV9; j_call: TRBJ2-7; cdr3_aa: CASSVGGGLSYEQYF
v_call: TRBV7-9; j_call: TRBJ2-4; cdr3_aa: CASSMNRGTAKNIQYF
v_call: TRBV6-5; j_call: TRBJ1-1; cdr3_aa: CASNSGTGLNTEAFF
v_call: TRBV6-4; j_call: TRBJ2-1; cdr3_aa: CATWGLAGVLSYNEQFF
v_call: TRBV12-5; j_call: TRBJ2-1; cdr3_aa: CASGRAGGPPPFF
v_call: TRBV7-8; j_call: TRBJ2-3; cdr3_aa: CASSFGWGGESTDTQYF
v_call: TRBV29-1; j_call: TRBJ1-2; cdr3_aa: CSVGDSGGYTF